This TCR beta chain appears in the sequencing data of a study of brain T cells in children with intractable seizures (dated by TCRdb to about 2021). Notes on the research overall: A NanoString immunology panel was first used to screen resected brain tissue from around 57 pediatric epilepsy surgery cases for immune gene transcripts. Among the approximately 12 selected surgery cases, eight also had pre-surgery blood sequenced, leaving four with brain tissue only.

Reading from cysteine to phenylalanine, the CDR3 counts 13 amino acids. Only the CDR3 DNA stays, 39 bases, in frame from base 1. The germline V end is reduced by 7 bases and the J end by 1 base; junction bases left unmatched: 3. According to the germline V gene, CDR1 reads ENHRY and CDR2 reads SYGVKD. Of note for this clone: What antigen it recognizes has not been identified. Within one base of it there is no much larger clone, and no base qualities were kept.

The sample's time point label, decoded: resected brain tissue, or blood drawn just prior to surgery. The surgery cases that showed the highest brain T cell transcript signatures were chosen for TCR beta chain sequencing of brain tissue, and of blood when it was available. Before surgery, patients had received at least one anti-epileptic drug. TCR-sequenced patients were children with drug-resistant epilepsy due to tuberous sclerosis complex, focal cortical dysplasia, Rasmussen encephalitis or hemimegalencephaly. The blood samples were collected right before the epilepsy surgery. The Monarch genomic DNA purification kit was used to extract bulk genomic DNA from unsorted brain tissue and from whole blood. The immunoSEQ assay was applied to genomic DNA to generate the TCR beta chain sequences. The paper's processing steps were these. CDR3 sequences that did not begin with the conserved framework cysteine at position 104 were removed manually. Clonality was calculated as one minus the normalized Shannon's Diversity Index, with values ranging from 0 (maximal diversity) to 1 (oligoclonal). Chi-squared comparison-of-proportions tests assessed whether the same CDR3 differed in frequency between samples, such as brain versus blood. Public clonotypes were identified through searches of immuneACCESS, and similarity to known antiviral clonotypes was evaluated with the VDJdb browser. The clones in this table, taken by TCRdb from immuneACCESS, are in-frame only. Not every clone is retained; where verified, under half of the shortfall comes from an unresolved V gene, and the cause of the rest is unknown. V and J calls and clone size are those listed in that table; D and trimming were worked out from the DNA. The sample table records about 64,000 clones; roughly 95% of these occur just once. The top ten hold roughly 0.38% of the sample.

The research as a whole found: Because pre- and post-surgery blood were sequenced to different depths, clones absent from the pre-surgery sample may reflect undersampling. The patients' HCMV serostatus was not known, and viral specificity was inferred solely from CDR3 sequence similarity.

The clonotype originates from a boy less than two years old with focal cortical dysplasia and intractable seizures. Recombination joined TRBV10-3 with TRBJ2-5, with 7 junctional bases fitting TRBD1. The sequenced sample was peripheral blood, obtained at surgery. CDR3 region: CAINRDSQETQYF. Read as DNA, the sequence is TGTGCCATCAATCGGGACAGCCAAGAGACCCAGTACTTC.